This T cell receptor (beta chain) stems from a study of T cell responses to AZD1222 COVID-19 vaccine (dated by TCRdb to the early 2020s). Some background on the complete study: AZD1222 recipients whose second dose came at about 4 weeks and those whose second dose came at about 12 weeks were combined into one group, since spike-specific TCR depth and breadth did not differ between the two schedules. A total of over 230 trial participants underwent TCR sequencing, of whom approximately 200 had received two doses of AZD1222 and some 26 had received two doses of the MenACWY control vaccine. Enrollment into the trials was organized by age into subgroups of 18-55, 56-69 and 70-plus years, and those subgroups contained about 160, 30 and 59 TCR-sequenced participants, respectively.

The CDR3 regions of human TCRbeta chains were analyzed by immunosequencing. As for how the authors treated the data: Repertoire TCRs were checked for matches against a reference library of SARS-CoV-2-specific TCRs that had been generated using the MIRA antigen-specificity platform. Breadth meant the fraction of unique TCRs that were SARS-CoV-2-associated, whereas depth meant the fraction of total T cells that were SARS-CoV-2-associated. Using the MIRA data, each spike-specific TCR was assigned both to the spike region to which the TCR was reactive and to a CD4 or CD8 class. Log10-transformed breadth and depth values were compared by one-way ANOVA with Sidak's multiple comparisons tests. This is the immuneACCESS table as TCRdb keeps it, with only in-frame sequences that have V and J called. A part of the clones is gone; compared with another copy, unresolved V genes explain less than half, and the rest is unexplained. From that table come the V and J calls and clone size; the DNA was used to work out D and trimming. Here the sample has more than 95,000 clones; roughly nine tenths occur a single time. The biggest ten clones account for about 27% of the sample.

This clone occurred a few times. Its antigen is currently not known. Base qualities are missing; no much larger clone stands one base away. The time point label, as the study defines it: baseline before first vaccination. Vaccinee samples were obtained from the UK trials COV001 and COV002, which included a single-blind randomized controlled phase 2/3 trial of AZD1222 (ChAdOx1 nCoV-19) in healthy adults. For TCRbeta chain sequencing, PBMC samples from trial participants were taken at day 0 and at day 28 after the second dose. What the study reported, not specific to this receptor: Because no day 14 peak-response samples were available, the repertoires could be characterized only after the peak T cell response. Reportedly, almost half of the unique spike-specific TCRs recognized epitopes lying outside the regions that are mutated in the B.1.351 and B.1.1.7 variants. The whole spike protein was spanned by vaccine-associated CD4 TCRs, and dominant responses were seen in regions 160-218 and 743-854. In the small 56-69-year group, the increase in depth fell short of significance, most likely because of low power. Conclusions about previously exposed vaccinees are limited, since just 6 or 7 AZD1222 recipients were seropositive for SARS-CoV-2 at baseline. Most participants were white British and females outnumbered males, and the authors suggested that clonal diversity may have been underestimated. A significant rise in spike-specific TCR breadth and depth was observed after two AZD1222 doses relative to day 0 and relative to MenACWY recipients.

Sequences were derived from peripheral blood, sampled on day 0 of AZD1222 vaccination. This TCR was sampled from an adult in good health.

The CDR3 in this case is CASSVGQNVEPQHF. The nucleotide sequence is given as TGTGCCAGCAGTGTCGGGCAAAATGTGGAGCCCCAGCATTTT. Recombination joined TRBV2 with TRBJ1-5; there is no confident call for the D gene. The CDR3 runs 14 amino acids, cysteine and phenylalanine included. Only CDR3 DNA is held: 42 bases, read in frame from base 1. V loses 4 bases, J loses 8 bases, and the germline ends lie 15 bases apart. CDR1 and CDR2 were assigned from the germline V gene as SNHLY and FYNNEI.